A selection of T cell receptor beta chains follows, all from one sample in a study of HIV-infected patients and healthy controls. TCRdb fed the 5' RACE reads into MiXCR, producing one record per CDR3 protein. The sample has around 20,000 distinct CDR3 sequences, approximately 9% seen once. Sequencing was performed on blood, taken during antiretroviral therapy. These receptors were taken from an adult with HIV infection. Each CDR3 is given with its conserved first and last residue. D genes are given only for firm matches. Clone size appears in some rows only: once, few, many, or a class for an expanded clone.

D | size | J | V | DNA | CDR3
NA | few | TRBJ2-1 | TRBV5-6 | TGTGCCAGCAGCTCCTTCTTAGGGTCCTACAATGAGCAGTTCTTC | CASSSFLGSYNEQFF
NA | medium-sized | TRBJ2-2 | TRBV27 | TGTGCCAGCAACCACATCGAGGGTAGCGCCGGGGAGCTGTTTTTT | CASNHIEGSAGELFF
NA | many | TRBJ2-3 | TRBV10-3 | TGTGCCATCAGCGTACAGCACTCCACAGATACGCAGTATTTT | CAISVQHSTDTQYF
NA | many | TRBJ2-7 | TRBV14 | TGTGCCAGCAGCCAAGTAGGGCTCGAGCAGTACTTC | CASSQVGLEQYF
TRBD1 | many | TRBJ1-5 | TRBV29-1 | TGCAGCGTCGGGGGACAGGGTAACAATCAGCCCCAGCATTTT | CSVGGQGNNQPQHF
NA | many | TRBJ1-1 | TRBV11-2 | TGTGCCAGCAGCTTAAGGACGGAAGCTTTCTTT | CASSLRTEAFF
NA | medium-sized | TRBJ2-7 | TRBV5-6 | TGTGCCAGCAGCTTTAGACGGGGGGCCAACGAGCAGTACTTC | CASSFRRGANEQYF
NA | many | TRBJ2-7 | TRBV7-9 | TGTGCCAGCAGCTTAGCATCTATTACTGGGCAGTACTTC | CASSLASITGQYF
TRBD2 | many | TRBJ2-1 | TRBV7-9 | TGTGCCAGCAGCTGGGGAGGGGCAAACTACAATGAGCAGTTCTTC | CASSWGGANYNEQFF
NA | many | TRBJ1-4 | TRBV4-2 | TGTGCCAGCAGCCAAGGCGGGGCTCATGAAAAACTGTTTTTT | CASSQGGAHEKLFF
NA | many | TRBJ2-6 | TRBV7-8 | TGTGCCAGCAGTGATTCTGGGGCCAACGTCCTGACTTTC | CASSDSGANVLTF
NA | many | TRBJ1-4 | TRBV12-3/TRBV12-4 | TGTGCCAGCAGTTTCAGCAGGGGAGCTGAGGAAAAACTGTTTTTT | CASSFSRGAEEKLFF
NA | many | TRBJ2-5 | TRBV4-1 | TGCGCCAGCAGCCAAGTGGGGCCACTAGAGACCCAGTACTTC | CASSQVGPLETQYF
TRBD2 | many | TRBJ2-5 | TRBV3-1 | TGTGCCAGCAGTCCGGCCCTAGCGGACCAAGAGACCCAGTACTTC | CASSPALADQETQYF
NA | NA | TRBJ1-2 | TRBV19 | TGTGCCAGTAGTTCATCGGACGGGTATGGCTACACCTTC | CASSSSDGYGYTF
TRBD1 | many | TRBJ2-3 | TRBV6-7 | TGTGCCAGCAACAATTACACACTCCGACAGGGGCCTTTCACAGATACGCAGTATTTT | CASNNYTLRQGPFTDTQYF
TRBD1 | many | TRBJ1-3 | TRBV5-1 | TGCGCCAGCAGCCCGACACGACAGGGATCTGGAAACACCATATATTTT | CASSPTRQGSGNTIYF
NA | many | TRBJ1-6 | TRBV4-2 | TGTGCCAGCAGCCAAGGACCCGGTGCTAATAATTCACCCCTCCACTTT | CASSQGPGANNSPLHF
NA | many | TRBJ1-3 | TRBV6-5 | TGTGCCAGCAGCAAGGTGGGGGGGTCTGGAAACACCATATATTTT | CASSKVGGSGNTIYF
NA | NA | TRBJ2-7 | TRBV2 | TGTGCCAGCAGTGACAGGATAACCTACGAGCAGTACTTC | CASSDRITYEQYF
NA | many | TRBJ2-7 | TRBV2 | TGTGCCAGCGTCCGAGGACACCTCTACGAGCAGTACTTC | CASVRGHLYEQYF
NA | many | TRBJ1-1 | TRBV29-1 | TGCAGCGTTGAAGGTGGGATGAACACTGAAGCTTTCTTT | CSVEGGMNTEAFF
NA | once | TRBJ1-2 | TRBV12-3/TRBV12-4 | TGTGCCAGCAGTCCCCGGTGGGACGGCTACACCTTC | CASSPRWDGYTF
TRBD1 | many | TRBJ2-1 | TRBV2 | TGTGCCAGCAGTCGACAGGGGGACAATGAGCAGTTCTTC | CASSRQGDNEQFF
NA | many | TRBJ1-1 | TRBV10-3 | TGTGCCATCAGAGAACAGGGGAACACTGAAGCTTTCTTT | CAIREQGNTEAFF
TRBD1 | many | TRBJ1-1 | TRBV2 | TGTGCCAGCAGTGACGACAGGGGAGATGAAGCTTTCTTT | CASSDDRGDEAFF
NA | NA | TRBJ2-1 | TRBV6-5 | TGTGCCAGCCGGGCCTACTACAATGAGCAGTTCTTC | CASRAYYNEQFF
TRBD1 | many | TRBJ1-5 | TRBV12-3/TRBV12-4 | TGTGCCAGCAGTCCACAGGGGGCGGTAGGACAGCCCCAGCATTTT | CASSPQGAVGQPQHF
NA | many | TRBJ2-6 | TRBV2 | TGTGCCAGCAGTGAAGCTAGAGGCTCTGGGGCCAACGTCCTGACTTTC | CASSEARGSGANVLTF
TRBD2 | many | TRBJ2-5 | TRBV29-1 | TGCAGCGTTGGACTAGCGGGAGTAGAGACCCAGTACTTC | CSVGLAGVETQYF
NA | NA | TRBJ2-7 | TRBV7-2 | TGTGCCAGCAGCCGGCCCGGGACGGGTGAGCAGTACTTC | CASSRPGTGEQYF
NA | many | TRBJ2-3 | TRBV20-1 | TGCAGTGCTAGAGACCCTCCTCCAGATACGCAGTATTTT | CSARDPPPDTQYF
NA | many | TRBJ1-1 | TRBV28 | TGTGCCAGCAGTTTATTCCTCGACCAGGTCGGAGGCACTGAAGCTTTCTTT | CASSLFLDQVGGTEAFF
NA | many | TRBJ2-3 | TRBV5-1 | TGCGCCAGCAGCGGGGGGACCAGGGATACGCAGTATTTT | CASSGGTRDTQYF
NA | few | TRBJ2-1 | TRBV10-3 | TGTGCCATCAGTGTGGATAGGAATGAGCAGTTCTTC | CAISVDRNEQFF
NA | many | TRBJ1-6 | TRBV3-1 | TGTGCCAGCAGCCAAGGTTCACCCCTCCACTTT | CASSQGSPLHF
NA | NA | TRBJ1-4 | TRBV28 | TGTGCCAGCAGTTCCGACAAGCCTAATGAAAAACTGTTTTTT | CASSSDKPNEKLFF
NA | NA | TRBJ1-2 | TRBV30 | TGTGCCTGGAGATCGGTAAGGAGGCGGAGAGACTATGGCTACACCTTC | CAWRSVRRRRDYGYTF
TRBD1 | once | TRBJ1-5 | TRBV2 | TGTGCCAGCAGTGAGGACAGGGTGGGCCAGCCCCAGCATTTT | CASSEDRVGQPQHF
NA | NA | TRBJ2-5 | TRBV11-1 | TGTGCCAGCAGCTTGAGCGAGACCCAGTACTTC | CASSLSETQYF
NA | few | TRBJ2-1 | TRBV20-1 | TGCAGTGCTAACCGGGACCGCCTCAATGAGCAGTTCTTC | CSANRDRLNEQFF
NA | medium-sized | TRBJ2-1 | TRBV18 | TGTGCCAGCTCACAGAGAGACAATGAGCAGTTCTTC | CASSQRDNEQFF
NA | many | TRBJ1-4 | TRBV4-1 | TGCGCCAGCAGCCAGGACTTGGAAAAACTGTTTTTT | CASSQDLEKLFF
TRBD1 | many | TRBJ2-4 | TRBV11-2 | TGTGCCATCAGGCTAGGACAGGGGAAAAACATTCAGTACTTC | CAIRLGQGKNIQYF
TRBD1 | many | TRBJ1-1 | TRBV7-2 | TGTGCCAGCAGCTGGGAGCCAGGGGGGATGAACACTGAAGCTTTCTTT | CASSWEPGGMNTEAFF
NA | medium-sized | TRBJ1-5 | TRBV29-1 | TGCAGCGTTGTATACGCGGGAAGTAGCAATCAGCCCCAGCATTTT | CSVVYAGSSNQPQHF
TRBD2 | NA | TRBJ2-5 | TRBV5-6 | TGTGCCAGCAGCTTGGGACTAGCGGGGGGCCACGGGACCCAGTACTTC | CASSLGLAGGHGTQYF